The rows below give T cell receptor beta chains drawn from one sample of a study of cytomegalovirus exposure and HLA in healthy donors. TCRdb's copy holds only in-frame clones and misses some; the assay was immunoSEQ multiplex PCR. Seen here are around 120,000 clones, 50% to 65% observed once, and the top ten hold about 9%. The sequencing input was PBMCs. The receptors stem from a man aged 35 to 55 in good health and CMV-seropositive. Both conserved end residues are part of each CDR3. The D gene is left open where the match is weak. Size values are once, few and many counts, or a class for expanded clones, and some rows have none.

J	V	size	D	DNA	CDR3
TRBJ2-2	TRBV2	.	TRBD2	TGTGCCAGCAGTGTGACTAGCGGGGAAATCGGGGAGCTGTTTTTT	CASSVTSGEIGELFF
TRBJ2-7	TRBV28	.	.	TGTGCCAGCAGTTCCCCGGCGGTACACGAGCAGTACTTC	CASSSPAVHEQYF
TRBJ1-3	TRBV9	.	.	TGTGCCAGCAGCGTAGGGGGGGTAACGGGTGGAAACACCATATATTTT	CASSVGGVTGGNTIYF
TRBJ2-7	TRBV6-5	.	TRBD1	TGTGCCAGCAGGACCGGGACAGGAGCTTCCGAGCAGTACTTC	CASRTGTGASEQYF
TRBJ2-1	TRBV5-1	few	TRBD1	TGCGCCAGCAGCTCAGGACAGGAGCCCAATGAGCAGTTCTTC	CASSSGQEPNEQFF
TRBJ2-2	TRBV29-1	.	.	TGCAGTGGCGCGACGGAGGACACCGGGGAGCTGTTTTTT	CSGATEDTGELFF
TRBJ1-2	TRBV28	once	.	TGTGCCAGCAGTCCGCCCAGGGGCTGGGGAGCTAACTATGGCTACACCTTC	CASSPPRGWGANYGYTF
TRBJ1-5	TRBV7-9	.	TRBD1	TGTGCCAGCAGCTTAGTTGGGACAGGTTTGGGGAGGCCCCAGCATTTT	CASSLVGTGLGRPQHF
TRBJ2-7	TRBV2	.	TRBD1	TGTGCCAGCAGTAGGACAGGGACCTACGAGCAGTACTTC	CASSRTGTYEQYF
TRBJ1-1	TRBV27	.	.	TGTGCCAGCGCGAGCGGACCGAGAGCGGACACTGAAGCTTTCTTT	CASASGPRADTEAFF
TRBJ2-3	TRBV18	.	.	TGTGCCAGCTCACTAGACACAGGGCCCTCCACAGATACGCAGTATTTT	CASSLDTGPSTDTQYF
TRBJ2-7	TRBV18	.	.	TGTGCCAGCTCACCACCGATCGCCGGGTGGCAGTACTTC	CASSPPIAGWQYF
TRBJ2-1	TRBV5-1	.	.	TGCGCCAGGAACACCCGTCTCCATGAGCAGTTCTTC	CARNTRLHEQFF
TRBJ1-4	TRBV19	few	.	TGTGCCAGTAGTATAACCGGGGAAAAACTGTTTTTT	CASSITGEKLFF
TRBJ1-2	TRBV7-9	few	.	TGTGCCAGCAGCTTAGCCGGGGAAGAGGGCTACACCTTC	CASSLAGEEGYTF
TRBJ2-1	TRBV28	.	.	TGTGCCAGCAGGCCGGGACAAACCTACAATGAGCAGTTCTTC	CASRPGQTYNEQFF
TRBJ2-4	TRBV5-1	.	TRBD1	TGCGCCAGCAGCATTACGTCCGGGACAGGGAGAAACATTCAGTACTTC	CASSITSGTGRNIQYF
TRBJ1-2	TRBV6-5	.	.	TGTGCCAGCAGTTCCCCCGGGACACTCACTCAAGGGAGCTACACCTTC	CASSSPGTLTQGSYTF
TRBJ1-5	TRBV2	.	.	TGTGCCAGCAGTGCGGAGGCGGGGAGCAATCAGCCCCAGCATTTT	CASSAEAGSNQPQHF
TRBJ2-7	TRBV27	.	TRBD1	TGTGCCAGCAGTAAGACAGGGATCCCCTACGAGCAGTACTTC	CASSKTGIPYEQYF
TRBJ2-5	TRBV7-9	once	.	TGTGCCAGCAGCCCGATCGGACAATCTCAAGAGACCCAGTACTTC	CASSPIGQSQETQYF
TRBJ2-1	TRBV7-6	.	.	TGTGCCAGCAGCATTGTTAGGTCTAGCAGTTACAATGAGCAGTTCTTC	CASSIVRSSSYNEQFF
TRBJ2-2	TRBV6-5	.	TRBD1	TGTGCCAGCAGCTACAGGGGGCCGAACACCGGGGAGCTGTTTTTT	CASSYRGPNTGELFF
TRBJ2-3	TRBV5-1	.	.	TGCGCCAGCAGCGGGGACTTCACAGATACGCAGTATTTT	CASSGDFTDTQYF
TRBJ2-3	TRBV7-3	.	.	TGTGCCAGCAGCCCTGGACTATACCACACAGATACGCAGTATTTT	CASSPGLYHTDTQYF
TRBJ1-5	TRBV27	once	TRBD1	TGTGCCAGCAGTTTATACGGAGGGACAGGGGGCGACAATCAGCCCCAGCATTTT	CASSLYGGTGGDNQPQHF
TRBJ2-5	TRBV6-5	.	.	TGTGCCAGCCAGCTAGCGTTCCAAGAGACCCAGTACTTC	CASQLAFQETQYF
TRBJ2-7	TRBV27	once	.	TGTGCCAGCAGTTCCGGGGTAACCTACTACGAGCAGTACTTC	CASSSGVTYYEQYF
TRBJ1-2	TRBV5-1	.	TRBD1	TGCGCCAGCAGCTTGGAACCCGACAGGGTCGGTGGCTACACCTTC	CASSLEPDRVGGYTF
TRBJ2-3	TRBV7-3	.	TRBD2	TGTGCCAGCAGCTCTAGCGGGATAACAGATACGCAGTATTTT	CASSSSGITDTQYF
TRBJ2-5	TRBV5-4	.	TRBD2	TGTGCCAGCAGCCCTAGCGGGAGGCTACAAGAGACCCAGTACTTC	CASSPSGRLQETQYF
TRBJ1-2	TRBV5-6	.	.	TGTGCCAGCAGCGAGATACAGGGTCGCACGGATCATGGCTACACCTTC	CASSEIQGRTDHGYTF
TRBJ2-7	TRBV7-9	.	.	TGTGCCAGCAGCTACTCGGGGGTCTACTCCTACGAGCAGTACTTC	CASSYSGVYSYEQYF
TRBJ1-2	TRBV5-1	.	.	TGCGCCAGCGGTATATCGGTCGGGAACTATGGCTACACCTTC	CASGISVGNYGYTF
TRBJ1-4	TRBV19	few	.	TGTGCCAGTAGTAGCCCCGGGGATTCTGAAAAACTGTTTTTT	CASSSPGDSEKLFF
TRBJ2-5	TRBV18	.	TRBD2	TGTGCCAGCTCACAAGCGGGGGAGACCCAGTACTTC	CASSQAGETQYF
TRBJ1-5	TRBV27	.	.	TGTGCCAGCAGGCTGACAGGTGATCAGCCCCAGCATTTT	CASRLTGDQPQHF
TRBJ2-7	TRBV6-1	.	TRBD1	TGTGCCAGCAGTGCCCCTCCCGGGACAGGGCCCTTAACCTCCTACGAGCAGTACTTC	CASSAPPGTGPLTSYEQYF
TRBJ2-1	TRBV7-8	.	.	TGTGCCAGCAGCTTAGCTCGGGACTTAAATTACAATGAGCAGTTCTTC	CASSLARDLNYNEQFF
TRBJ2-7	TRBV7-9	.	TRBD2	TGTGCCAGCAGCGGACAGACTAGCGGGAGCCCCTACGAGCAGTACTTC	CASSGQTSGSPYEQYF
TRBJ2-7	TRBV5-1	.	.	TGCGCCAGTAGCTGGACCTGGGACGGGGGCTACGAGCAGTACTTC	CASSWTWDGGYEQYF
TRBJ1-2	TRBV25-1	once	.	TGTGCCAGCAGTGACTCGCGGTTTTTTAACTATGGCTACACCTTC	CASSDSRFFNYGYTF
TRBJ1-6	TRBV27	once	.	TGTGCCAGCAGTTCCGGGTCACCCCTCCACTTT	CASSSGSPLHF
TRBJ1-5	TRBV6-1	.	.	TGTGCCAGCAGTGAGGGGGGAAAGGGCACTGCGTTCCGTCAGCCCCAGCATTTT	CASSEGGKGTAFRQPQHF
TRBJ1-5	TRBV19	.	.	TGTGCCAGTAGTATAGATGAGAATCAGCCCCAGCATTTT	CASSIDENQPQHF
TRBJ2-7	TRBV6-5	.	TRBD1	TGTGCCAGCAGTCCCGGGACAGTCTACGAGCAGTACTTC	CASSPGTVYEQYF
TRBJ2-3	TRBV6-4	.	TRBD2	TGTGCCAGCAGTGAATACCTAGCGGGTGATACGCAGTATTTT	CASSEYLAGDTQYF
TRBJ1-1	TRBV19	.	.	TGTGCCAGTACTCAGACAGCTATGAACACTGAAGCTTTCTTT	CASTQTAMNTEAFF
TRBJ2-7	TRBV7-3	.	TRBD2	TGTGCCAGCAGCTTAGGCGGGAGTATCGACGAGCAGTACTTC	CASSLGGSIDEQYF
TRBJ2-5	TRBV11-3	once	.	TGTGCCAGCAGCAGGGGGCAAGAGACCCAGTACTTC	CASSRGQETQYF